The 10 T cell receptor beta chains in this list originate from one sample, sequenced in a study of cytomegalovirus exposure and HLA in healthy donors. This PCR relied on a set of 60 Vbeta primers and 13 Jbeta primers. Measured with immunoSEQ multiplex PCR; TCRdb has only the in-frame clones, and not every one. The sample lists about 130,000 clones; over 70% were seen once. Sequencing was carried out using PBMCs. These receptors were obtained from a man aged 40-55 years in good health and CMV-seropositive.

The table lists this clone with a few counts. The CDR3, as DNA: TGCGCCAGCGGGGAGGAGACCCAGTACTTC. It yields the protein CASGEETQYF. J is TRBJ2-5 and V is TRBV5-1, with D perhaps matching TRBD2 (5 bases). V was trimmed by 7 bases and J by 5 bases, leaving 6 bases between them. CDR1 is SGHRS, CDR2 YFSETQ, per germline. The CDR3 has 10 amino acids.

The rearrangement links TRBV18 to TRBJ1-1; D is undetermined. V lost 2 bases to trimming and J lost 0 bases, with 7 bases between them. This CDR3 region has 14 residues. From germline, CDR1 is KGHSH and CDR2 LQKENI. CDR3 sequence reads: CASSPSAMNTEAFF. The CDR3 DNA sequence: TGTGCCAGCTCACCAAGCGCTATGAACACTGAAGCTTTCTTT.

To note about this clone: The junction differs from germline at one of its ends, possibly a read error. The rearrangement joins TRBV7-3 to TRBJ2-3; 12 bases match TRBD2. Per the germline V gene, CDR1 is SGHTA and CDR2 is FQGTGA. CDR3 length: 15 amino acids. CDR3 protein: CASSPGLAGTDTRYF. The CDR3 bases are TGTGCCAGCAGCCCGGGACTAGCGGGCACAGATACGCGGTATTTT. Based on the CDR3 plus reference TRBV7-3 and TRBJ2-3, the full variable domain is GAGVSQTPSNKVTEKGKYVELRCDPISGHTALYWYRQSLGQGPEFLIYFQGTGAADDSGLPNDRFFAVRPEGSVSTLKIQRTERGDSAVYLCASSPGLAGTDTRYFGPGTRLTVL.

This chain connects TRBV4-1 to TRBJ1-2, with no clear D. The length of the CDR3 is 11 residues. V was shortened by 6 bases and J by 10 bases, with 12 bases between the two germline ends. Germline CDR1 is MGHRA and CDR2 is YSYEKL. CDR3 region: CASSRDSSYTF. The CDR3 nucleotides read TGCGCCAGCAGTCGAGACTCGTCCTACACCTTC.

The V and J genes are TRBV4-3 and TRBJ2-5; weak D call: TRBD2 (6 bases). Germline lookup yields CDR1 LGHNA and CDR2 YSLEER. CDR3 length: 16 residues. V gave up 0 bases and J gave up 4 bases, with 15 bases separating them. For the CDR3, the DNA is TGCGCCAGCAGCCAAGAGGTTCTGGGGGGTCGAGAGACCCAGTACTTC. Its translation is CASSQEVLGGRETQYF.

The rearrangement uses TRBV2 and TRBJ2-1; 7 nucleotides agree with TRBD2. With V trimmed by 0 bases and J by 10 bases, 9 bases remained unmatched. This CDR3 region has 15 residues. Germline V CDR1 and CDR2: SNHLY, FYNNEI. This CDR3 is CASSEATAGASEQFF. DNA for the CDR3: TGTGCCAGCAGTGAAGCTACGGCGGGAGCCTCCGAGCAGTTCTTC.

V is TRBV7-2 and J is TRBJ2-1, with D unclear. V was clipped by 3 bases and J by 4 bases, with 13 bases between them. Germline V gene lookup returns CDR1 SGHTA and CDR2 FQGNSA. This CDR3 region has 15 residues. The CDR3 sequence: CASSLNVGSYNEQFF. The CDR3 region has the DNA TGTGCCAGCAGCTTGAATGTGGGCTCTTACAATGAGCAGTTCTTC.

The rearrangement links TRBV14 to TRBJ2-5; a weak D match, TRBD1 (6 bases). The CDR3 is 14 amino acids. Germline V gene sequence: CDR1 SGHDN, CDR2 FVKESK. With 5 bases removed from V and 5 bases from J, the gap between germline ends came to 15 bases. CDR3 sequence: CASSTRDISETQYF. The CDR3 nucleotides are TGTGCCAGCAGCACCCGGGACATTTCGGAGACCCAGTACTTC.

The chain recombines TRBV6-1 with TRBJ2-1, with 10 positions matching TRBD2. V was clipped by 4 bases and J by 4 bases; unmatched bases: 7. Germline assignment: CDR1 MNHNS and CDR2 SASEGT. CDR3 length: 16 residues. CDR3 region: CASSVNSGGFYNEQFF. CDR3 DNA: TGTGCCAGCAGTGTTAATAGCGGGGGGTTTTACAATGAGCAGTTCTTC.

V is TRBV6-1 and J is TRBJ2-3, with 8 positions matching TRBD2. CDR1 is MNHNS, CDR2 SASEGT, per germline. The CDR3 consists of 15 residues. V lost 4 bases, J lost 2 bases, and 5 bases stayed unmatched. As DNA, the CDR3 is TGTGCCAGCAGTGGGGGAGCGGGGGCCACAGATACGCAGTATTTT. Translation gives CASSGGAGATDTQYF.